A single sample is the source of the 27 T cell receptor beta chains below, sequenced in a study of cytomegalovirus exposure and HLA in healthy donors. PCR employed 60 Vbeta and 13 Jbeta primers. This table comes from immunoSEQ multiplex PCR, and its TCRdb copy is limited to in-frame clones, with some not included. Of about 98,000 clones detected, roughly 76% appear once; the ten largest clones hold under 2.5%. Input material: PBMCs. These receptors all come from a man in his fifties or sixties in good health and CMV-seronegative.

The gene calls are TRBV28 and TRBJ2-3; D might be TRBD1 (5 bases). Germline assignment: CDR1 MDHEN and CDR2 SYDVKM. Trimming took 3 bases from V and 1 from J, leaving 14 bases between them. The CDR3 covers 16 residues. CDR3 coding DNA: TGTGCCAGCAGTTTTGGAACAGGACGCGGCACAGATACGCAGTATTTT. Its protein is CASSFGTGRGTDTQYF. Together with reference TRBV28 and TRBJ2-3, the CDR3 gives the full variable domain: DVKVTQSSRYLVKRTGEKVFLECVQDMDHENMFWYRQDPGLGLRLIYFSYDVKMKEKGDIPEGYSVSREKKERFSLILESASTNQTSMYLCASSFGTGRGTDTQYFGPGTRLTVL.

The chain employs TRBV2 and TRBJ2-3, with 12 nucleotides matching TRBD2. V shed 4 bases, J shed 1 base, and the junction held 3 bases outside the gene matches. CDR1 and CDR2 (germline): SNHLY, FYNNEI. This CDR3 is built from 16 residues. The CDR3 coding sequence is TGTGCCAGCAGTGCTGGACTAGCGGGACGCACAGATACGCAGTATTTT. It is translated as CASSAGLAGRTDTQYF. Supplemented by reference TRBV2 and TRBJ2-3, the full variable domain reads EPEVTQTPSHQVTQMGQEVILRCVPISNHLYFYWYRQILGQKVEFLVSFYNNEISEKSEIFDDQFSVERPDGSNFTLKIRSTKLEDSAMYFCASSAGLAGRTDTQYFGPGTRLTVL.

The V call is TRBV27, the J call TRBJ2-7; D gene ambiguous. Trimming took off 6 bases at V and 6 bases at J, with 12 bases between the two ends. This CDR3 is 12 amino acids long. The germline CDR1 and CDR2 sequences are MNHEY and SMNVEV (reference sequence). CDR3 nucleotide sequence: TGTGCCAGCAGCCCCCCCTCCGGCGAGCAGTACTTC. Its translation: CASSPPSGEQYF.

V is TRBV18 and J is TRBJ2-3, with 7 bases aligning to TRBD1. The trim removed 8 bases at V and 3 bases at J, leaving 5 bases unmatched. The CDR3 sequence is 13 residues long. The germline gives CDR1 KGHSH, CDR2 LQKENI. The DNA of the CDR3 is TGTGCCAGCCTCCCGGGACAGACAGATACGCAGTATTTT. Translation: CASLPGQTDTQYF.

This clone has more than one count but fewer than ten. This chain uses TRBV9 with TRBJ2-5; 13 positions match TRBD2. The J call may be incorrect, as the DNA end agrees better with TRBJ2-7. This CDR3 has 16 residues. Germline lookup yields CDR1 SGDLS and CDR2 YYNGEE. Here the CDR3 reads CASSHGLAGDPYEQYF. The CDR3 bases are TGTGCCAGCAGCCACGGACTAGCGGGAGACCCCTACGAGCAGTACTTC.

This clone has a single count. J is TRBJ2-3 and V is TRBV7-8; D is unclear. CDR3 size: 13 residues. Germline V gene lookup returns CDR1 SGHVS and CDR2 FQNEAQ. Trimming cost V 0 bases and J 4 bases, with 5 bases left between them. The chain's CDR3 is CASSLARADTQYF. CDR3 sequence (DNA): TGTGCCAGCAGCTTAGCTCGGGCAGATACGCAGTATTTT.

This clone was seen a few times. J is TRBJ1-4 and V is TRBV6-1, with 7 positions matching TRBD1. The V segment lost 8 bases and the J segment 7 bases; nucleotides outside the gene matches: 10. Germline CDR1 and CDR2: MNHNS and SASEGT. CDR3 length: 14 amino acids. This chain's CDR3 is CASYPGQPTEKLFF. Here the CDR3 DNA reads TGTGCCAGCTACCCGGGACAGCCGACTGAAAAACTGTTTTTT.

V usage is TRBV2 and J usage is TRBJ1-1; 7 bases align to TRBD1. The V gene end was trimmed by 7 bases and the J gene end by 5 bases; junction bases not matched to a gene: 7. The CDR3 loop spans 13 amino acids. Germline V gene lookup returns CDR1 SNHLY and CDR2 FYNNEI. DNA of the CDR3: TGTGCCAGCATCCCGGACAGGATGACTGAAGCTTTCTTT. Translation gives CASIPDRMTEAFF.

This clone has a handful of counts. This sequence joins TRBV6-5 and TRBJ2-7; D perhaps matches TRBD1 (7 bases). Per the germline V gene, CDR1 is MNHEY and CDR2 is SVGAGI. V was trimmed by 8 bases and J by 9 bases, leaving 23 bases between them. The CDR3 has 14 amino acids. The CDR3 loop is CASSTGTGRGGQYF. The CDR3 nucleotides are TGTGCCAGCTCGACAGGGACTGGTCGGGGTGGGCAGTACTTC.

This chain connects TRBV5-1 to TRBJ2-3; 7 nucleotides match TRBD1. This CDR3 contains 15 residues. CDR1 and CDR2 (germline): SGHRS, YFSETQ. The trim removed 4 bases at V and 2 bases at J, leaving 7 bases unmatched. This chain's CDR3 is CASSRQTGTTDTQYF. CDR3 coding DNA: TGCGCCAGCAGCCGCCAGACAGGGACCACAGATACGCAGTATTTT.

This clone was detected once. This chain links TRBV2 with TRBJ2-2; 10 bases map to TRBD2. The CDR3 totals 15 residues. The V segment lost 6 bases and the J segment 2 bases; nucleotides outside the gene matches: 3. Per the germline V gene, CDR1 is SNHLY and CDR2 is FYNNEI. The CDR3 region is CASRGTSANTGELFF. The CDR3 DNA sequence: TGTGCCAGCAGGGGGACTAGCGCAAACACCGGGGAGCTGTTTTTT.

The rearrangement links TRBV28 to TRBJ2-4; 7 positions match TRBD1. Trimming removed 2 bases from V and 1 base from J; junction bases left unmatched: 5. Germline lookup yields CDR1 MDHEN and CDR2 SYDVKM. The CDR3 consists of 16 residues. CDR3 DNA: TGTGCCAGCAGTTTAACAGGGGCGATGGCCAAAAACATTCAGTACTTC. It encodes CASSLTGAMAKNIQYF.

In nucleotides, the CDR3 is TGTGCCAGCCGGGGTAGTGAAAACACCATATATTTT. As protein: CASRGSENTIYF. The V call is TRBV28, the J call TRBJ1-3; no clear D gene. The V gene lost 8 bases and the J gene lost 6 bases, with 11 bases spanning the gap. The germline V gene encodes CDR1 MDHEN and CDR2 SYDVKM. The CDR3 runs 12 residues. Variable domain in full (rest from reference TRBV28 and TRBJ1-3): DVKVTQSSRYLVKRTGEKVFLECVQDMDHENMFWYRQDPGLGLRLIYFSYDVKMKEKGDIPEGYSVSREKKERFSLILESASTNQTSMYLCASRGSENTIYFGEGSWLTVV.

V gene TRBV7-6 combines with J gene TRBJ2-3; TRBD1 is a possible D gene (6 bases). Trimming took 4 bases from V and 1 from J, leaving 15 bases between them. The CDR3 runs to 16 residues. Germline V CDR1 and CDR2: SGHVS, FNYEAQ. Here the CDR3 DNA reads TGTGCCAGCAGCTGGAACAGGGATGGGGGCACAGATACGCAGTATTTT. Translating it yields CASSWNRDGGTDTQYF.

In this sample, this clone turned up once. This sequence joins TRBV28 and TRBJ1-1; D unresolved. V shed 3 bases and J shed 1 base, with 15 bases lying between them. Germline CDR1 is MDHEN and CDR2 is SYDVKM. This CDR3 region has 16 residues. The CDR3 sequence: CASSFDKTRANTEAFF. As DNA, the CDR3 is TGTGCCAGCAGTTTCGATAAGACGAGGGCGAACACTGAAGCTTTCTTT.

The chain joins TRBV7-3 to TRBJ2-5; D might be TRBD1 (7 bases). The CDR3 has 15 amino acids. The germline V and J ends were trimmed by 2 bases and 2 bases, with 12 bases remaining between them. The germline CDR1 and CDR2 sequences are SGHTA and FQGTGA. The CDR3 here is CASSLVPGGQETQYF. The CDR3 nucleotides are TGTGCCAGCAGCTTAGTTCCAGGGGGGCAAGAGACCCAGTACTTC.

V usage is TRBV27 and J usage is TRBJ2-7; the D gene is possibly TRBD1 (6 bases). Germline-derived CDR1 and CDR2 are MNHEY and SMNVEV (reference sequence). V was trimmed by 5 bases and J by 1 base, leaving 21 bases between them. The CDR3 extends over 17 amino acids. CDR3 in DNA: TGTGCCAGCAGTCGGACACCGGCAGGGGCCCGATCCTACGAGCAGTACTTC. Translation gives CASSRTPAGARSYEQYF.

This clone was picked up a small number of times. The chain uses TRBV6-5 and TRBJ2-7, with 7 bases matching TRBD1. The CDR3 totals 15 residues. Germline V gene sequence: CDR1 MNHEY, CDR2 SVGAGI. Trimming cost V 4 bases and J 2 bases; bases outside gene matches: 8. Here the CDR3 DNA reads TGTGCCAGCAGTTCCGAGGACAGGCTAACCTACGAGCAGTACTTC. The encoded protein is CASSSEDRLTYEQYF.

The chain combines TRBV28 with TRBJ2-5, with TRBD1 identical over 10 bases. V shed 1 base and J 4 bases; nucleotides not matched to a gene: 6. CDR1 is MDHEN, CDR2 SYDVKM, per germline. The CDR3 sequence is 16 residues long. The CDR3, as DNA: TGTGCCAGCAGTTTATTCCCCGACAGGGGGCGAGAGACCCAGTACTTC. Amino acids: CASSLFPDRGRETQYF.

The chain links TRBV30 to TRBJ2-3; 9 positions agree with TRBD2. The V gene end was trimmed by 2 bases and the J gene end by 2 bases; junction bases not matched to a gene: 8. Per germline, CDR1 GTSNPN and CDR2 SVGIG (reference sequence). The CDR3 consists of 16 residues. CDR3 in amino acids: CAWSPLLAGNTDTQYF. The CDR3 DNA is TGTGCCTGGAGTCCACTCCTAGCGGGAAACACAGATACGCAGTATTTT.

The chain carries TRBV7-2 and TRBJ2-3; 16 bases agree with TRBD2. CDR3 length: 16 amino acids. The germline V gene has CDR1 SGHTA and CDR2 FQGNSA. V was pared by 5 bases and J by 5 bases, with 4 bases of the junction left unmatched. CDR3 DNA sequence: TGTGCCAGCAGCCGGGGACTAGCGGGGGGGCAAGATACGCAGTATTTT. This encodes CASSRGLAGGQDTQYF.

The genes are TRBV19 and TRBJ2-3; a possible D gene is TRBD1 (5 bases). The ends were cut back, 3 bases at V and 4 bases at J, with 11 bases in the middle. Germline loops: CDR1 LNHDA, CDR2 SQIVND (reference sequence). This CDR3 comprises 14 residues. Written as DNA, the CDR3 is TGTGCCAGTAGTATGCAGGGTTCGGCAGATACGCAGTATTTT. Translating gives CASSMQGSADTQYF.

This clone has just a few counts. The chain couples TRBV6-1 to TRBJ1-1, with D perhaps TRBD1 (5 bases). Germline CDR1 reads MNHNS; CDR2 reads SASEGT. V was clipped by 6 bases and J by 3 bases, with 11 bases between them. The CDR3 has 13 residues. CDR3 sequence reads: CASRRQSDTEAFF. The CDR3 coding sequence is TGTGCCAGCAGAAGACAGAGTGACACTGAAGCTTTCTTT.

CDR3 loop: CASSPLRTEAFF. The CDR3, as DNA: TGTGCCAGCAGTCCCCTGAGAACTGAAGCTTTCTTT. V gene TRBV28 combines with J gene TRBJ1-1; D remains unclear. The germline CDR1 and CDR2 sequences are MDHEN and SYDVKM. CDR3 length: 12 amino acids. The germline V and J ends were trimmed by 5 bases and 5 bases, with 9 bases remaining between them.

This clone was detected only a few times. V usage is TRBV28 and J usage is TRBJ2-7; 7 bases agree with TRBD1. CDR1 is MDHEN, CDR2 SYDVKM, per germline. The V segment lost 6 bases and the J segment 0 bases; nucleotides outside the gene matches: 5. The CDR3 consists of 14 residues. CDR3 loop: CASSWDRNSYEQYF. CDR3 in DNA: TGTGCCAGCAGCTGGGACAGAAACTCCTACGAGCAGTACTTC.

CDR3 nucleotides: TGTGCCAGCAGTTTGAGACAGGGGGACCGAGAGACCCAGTACTTC. Translating gives CASSLRQGDRETQYF. This chain links TRBV28 with TRBJ2-5; 9 nucleotides agree with TRBD1. The length of the CDR3 is 15 residues. Germline assignment: CDR1 MDHEN and CDR2 SYDVKM. V trimming: 3 bases; J trimming: 4 bases; junction bases outside the gene matches: 6.

The V call is TRBV10-3, the J call TRBJ2-2; 10 bases line up with TRBD1. The CDR3 length is 16 residues. V lost 10 bases, J lost 4 bases, and 12 bases stayed unmatched. Germline V CDR1 and CDR2: ENHRY, SYGVKD. CDR3 coding DNA: TGTGCCACATTAGGGACAGGGGTTAAGGGCACCGGGGAGCTGTTTTTT. Encoded protein: CATLGTGVKGTGELFF.